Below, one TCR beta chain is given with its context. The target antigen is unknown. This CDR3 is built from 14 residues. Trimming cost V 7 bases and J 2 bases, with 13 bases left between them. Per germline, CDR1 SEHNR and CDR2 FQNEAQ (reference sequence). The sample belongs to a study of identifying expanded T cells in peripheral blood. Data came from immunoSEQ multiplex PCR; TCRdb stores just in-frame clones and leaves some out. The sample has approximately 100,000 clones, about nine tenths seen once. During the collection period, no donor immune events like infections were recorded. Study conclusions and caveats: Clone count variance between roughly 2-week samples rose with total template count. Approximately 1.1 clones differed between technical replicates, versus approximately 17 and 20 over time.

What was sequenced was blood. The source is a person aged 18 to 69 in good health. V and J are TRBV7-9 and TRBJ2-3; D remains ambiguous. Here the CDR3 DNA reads TGTGCCAGCATTGATCGGCGGCACACAGATACGCAGTATTTT. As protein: CASIDRRHTDTQYF.